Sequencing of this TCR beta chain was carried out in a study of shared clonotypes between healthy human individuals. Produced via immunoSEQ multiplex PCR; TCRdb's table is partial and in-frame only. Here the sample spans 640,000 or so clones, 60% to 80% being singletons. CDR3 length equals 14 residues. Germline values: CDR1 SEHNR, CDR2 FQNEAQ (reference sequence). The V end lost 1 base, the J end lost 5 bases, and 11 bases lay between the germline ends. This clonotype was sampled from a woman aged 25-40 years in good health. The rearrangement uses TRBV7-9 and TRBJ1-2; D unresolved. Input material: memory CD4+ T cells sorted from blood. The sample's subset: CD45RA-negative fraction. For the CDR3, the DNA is TGTGCCAGCAGCTTAGAGGCACCTTCTTATGGCTACACCTTC. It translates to CASSLEAPSYGYTF.